These 7 T cell receptor delta chains were sequenced from one sample in a study of gamma-delta T cells after stem cell transplantation. TCRdb called clones from the RT-PCR reads again using CATT. The sample records approximately 420 delta-chain clones, approximately 21% being singletons. Sequencing used gamma-delta T cells. These receptors were obtained from a human donor. It is not recorded whose cells these are; they may come from a transplant donor.

Note on this clone: A read error is likely here: a far larger clone is one base away. Other nucleotide sequences in the sample specify the same CDR3. J is TRDJ1 and V is TRDV2, with 9 bases that match TRDD3. CDR3 length: 21 amino acids. V was clipped by 0 bases and J by 4 bases; unmatched bases: 23. Germline CDR1 reads GEAIGNYY; CDR2 reads EKD. This chain's CDR3 is CACDTVLKALGDTTFIDKLIF. Here the CDR3 DNA reads TGTGCCTGTGACACCGTACTCAAAGCACTAGGGGATACGACGTTCATCGATAAACTCATCTTT.

Of note for this clone: TCRdb's protein, taken from a much larger clone, differs from this DNA's translation at residue 7, likely owing to a read error; the protein displayed comes from the DNA. J is TRDJ1 and V is TRDV1; the D gene is possibly TRDD2 (7 bases). CDR3 length: 20 amino acids. V lost 1 base, J lost 0 bases, and 24 bases lay in between. Germline CDR1 and CDR2: TSWWSYY and QGS. The CDR3 is CALGEPGAFLRTGYTDKLIF. The CDR3 region has the DNA TGTGCTCTTGGGGAACCTGGGGCCTTCCTGCGGACTGGGTACACCGATAAACTCATCTTT.

Judged by abundance, this clone is large (0.1 to 1%). A far larger clone lies a single base away; this is likely a read error. The V call is TRDV2, the J call TRDJ3; possibly TRDD3 for D (5 bases). V lost 0 bases, J lost 3 bases, and 29 bases lay in between. The germline CDR1 and CDR2 sequences are GEAIGNYY and EKD. The length of the CDR3 is 23 residues. CDR3 loop: CACDTANRVGEDRSGWDTRQMFF. CDR3 nucleotide sequence: TGTGCCTGTGACACCGCTAATCGTGTTGGGGAAGACAGGAGTGGCTGGGACACCCGACAGATGTTTTTC.

This clone is termed large. A far bigger clonotype differs at one base, so this is likely a read error. The chain recombines TRDV2 with TRDJ3, with D perhaps matching TRDD3 (6 bases). The CDR3 sequence is 23 residues long. Germline V gives CDR1 GEAIGNYY, CDR2 EKD. The CDR3 nucleotides read TGTGCCTGTGACACCGTTAATCGTGTTGGGGAAGACAGGAGTGGCTGGGGCACCCGACAGATGTTTTTC. Translation: CACDTVNRVGEDRSGWGTRQMFF.

Concerning this clone itself: A far larger clone is off by one base, so a read error is likely. The same CDR3 is also encoded by other DNA sequences in this sample. The genes are TRDV1 and TRDJ1; 9 nucleotides align to TRDD3. Germline lookup yields CDR1 TSWWSYY and CDR2 QGS. CDR3 size: 22 residues. The CDR3 DNA follows: TGTGCTCTTGGGGCAATTTCGCCTCAAAGTCGCCCGTACTGGGGGAACACTGATAAACTCATCTTT. This sequence encodes CALGAISPQSRPYWGNTDKLIF.

Concerning this clone itself: One base separates it from a far larger clone, so it is likely a read error. The identical CDR3 is also encoded by other nucleotide sequences in the sample. V is TRDV2 and J is TRDJ1; the match to TRDD3 covers 9 bases. In germline, CDR1 is GEAIGNYY, CDR2 EKD. The CDR3 is 21 amino acids. V was pared by 0 bases and J by 4 bases, with 23 bases of the junction left unmatched. The CDR3 reads CACDTVLKALGDTTFIDKLIF. The CDR3 coding sequence is TGTGCCTGTGACACCGTACTCAAAGCACTGGGGGACACGACGTTCATCGATAAACTCATCTTT.

Notes on this clone: TCRdb has a much larger clone's protein, which differs at residue 5 from the translation of this DNA, likely because of a read error; what is shown is the protein translated from the DNA. The gene calls are TRDV1 and TRDJ3, with 9 bases aligning to TRDD3. This CDR3 has 18 amino acids. The trim removed 3 bases at V and 11 bases at J, leaving 14 bases unmatched. Per the germline V gene, CDR1 is TSWWSYY and CDR2 is QGS. The CDR3 protein is CALGDRIGDTPHPRQMFF. CDR3 DNA sequence: TGTGCTCTTGGGGACCGTATAGGGGATACGCCGCATCCCCGACAGATGTTTTTC.